This T cell receptor (beta chain) was profiled in a study of blood T cell repertoires in COVID-19. Turning to the study itself: In each case, the material was cDNA or gDNA derived from T cells, B-cell-depleted T cells, or PBMCs.

Participants, about 18 to 100 years old, spanned under 30 US areas. Donors in Cohort 3 counted as recovered after two negative PCRs, clearance, or symptom resolution. This CDR3 is built from 16 residues. Germline CDR1 and CDR2: SSHAT and FNYEAQ (reference sequence). Turning to this clone: The junction departs from germline at one end; a sequencing error may be responsible.

Assay used: immunoSEQ multiplex PCR; TCRdb lists only in-frame clones, some missing. The table records over 250,000 clones, about 89% of them present only once. The TCR comes from a man aged 35 to 55 who had recovered from COVID-19. The genes are TRBV7-7 and TRBJ2-1; D call uncertain. Sequencing used PBMCs or T cells enriched from blood (not recorded which). The DNA for the CDR3 is TGTGCTAGCAGCTTTAGGTCCGACTCACCCTACAATGAGCAGTTCTTC. It encodes CASSFRSDSPYNEQFF.